This T cell receptor beta chain was obtained from a study of blood T cell repertoires in COVID-19. The overall study: Acute and convalescent COVID-19 specimens originated in the United States, Italy and Spain.

Before being deemed recovered, Cohort 3 donors had two negative PCRs, clearance, or symptom resolution. Trimming removed 3 bases at V and 2 bases at J, with 10 bases between. The CDR3 consists of 14 residues. Per germline, CDR1 SGDLS and CDR2 YYNGEE. Clones were sequenced by immunoSEQ multiplex PCR, and TCRdb holds only the in-frame ones, with some missing. Of fewer than 400,000 clones listed, roughly 86% are singletons. The chain couples TRBV9 to TRBJ2-3; maybe TRBD2 (5 bases). This TCR derives from a woman aged 30 to 39 who had recovered from COVID-19. What was sequenced was PBMCs or T cells enriched from blood (not recorded which). This chain's CDR3 is CASSEWTSTDTQYF. The CDR3 DNA sequence: TGTGCCAGCAGCGAGTGGACTTCCACAGATACGCAGTATTTT.